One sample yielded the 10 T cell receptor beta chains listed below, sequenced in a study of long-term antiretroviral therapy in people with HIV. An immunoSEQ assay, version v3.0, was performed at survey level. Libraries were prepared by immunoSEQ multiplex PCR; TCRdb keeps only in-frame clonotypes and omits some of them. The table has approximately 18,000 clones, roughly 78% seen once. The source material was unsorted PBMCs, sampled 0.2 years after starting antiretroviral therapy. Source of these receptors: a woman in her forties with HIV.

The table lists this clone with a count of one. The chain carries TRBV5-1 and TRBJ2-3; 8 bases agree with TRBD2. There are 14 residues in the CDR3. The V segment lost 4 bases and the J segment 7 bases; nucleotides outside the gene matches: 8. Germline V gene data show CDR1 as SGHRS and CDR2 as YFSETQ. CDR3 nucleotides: TGCGCCAGCAGCATACGGGGGGGTGTTTATACGCAGTATTTT. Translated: CASSIRGGVYTQYF. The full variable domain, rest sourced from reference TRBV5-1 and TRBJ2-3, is KAGVTQTPRYLIKTRGQQVTLSCSPISGHRSVSWYQQTPGQGLQFLFEYFSETQRNKGNFPGRFSGRQFSNSRSEMNVSTLELGDSALYLCASSIRGGVYTQYFGPGTRLTVL.

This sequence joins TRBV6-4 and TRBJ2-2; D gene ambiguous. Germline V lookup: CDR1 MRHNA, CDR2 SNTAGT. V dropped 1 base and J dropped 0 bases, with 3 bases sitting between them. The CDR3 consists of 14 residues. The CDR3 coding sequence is TGTGCCAGCAGTGACTGGCCGAACACCGGGGAGCTGTTTTTT. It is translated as CASSDWPNTGELFF.

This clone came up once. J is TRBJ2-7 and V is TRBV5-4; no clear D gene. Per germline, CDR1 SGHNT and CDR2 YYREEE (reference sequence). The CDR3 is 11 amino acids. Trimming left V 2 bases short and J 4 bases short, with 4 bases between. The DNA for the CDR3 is TGTGCCAGCAGCTTCCTATACGAGCAGTACTTC. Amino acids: CASSFLYEQYF.

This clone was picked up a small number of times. CDR3 in amino acids: CASSLVIRAEAFF. Written as DNA, the CDR3 is TGTGCCAGTAGTCTCGTTATTAGAGCTGAAGCTTTCTTT. The V call is TRBV19, the J call TRBJ1-1, with D unresolved. This CDR3 contains 13 residues. Germline CDR1 is LNHDA and CDR2 is SQIVND (reference sequence). The V end lost 5 bases, the J end lost 6 bases, and 13 bases lay between the germline ends.

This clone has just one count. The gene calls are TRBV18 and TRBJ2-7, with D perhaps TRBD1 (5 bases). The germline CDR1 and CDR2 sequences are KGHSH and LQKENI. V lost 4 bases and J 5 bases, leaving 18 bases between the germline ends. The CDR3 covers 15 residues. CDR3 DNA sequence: TGTGCCAGCTCACTAGGACAAGCCCAGAGCCACGAGCAGTACTTC. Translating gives CASSLGQAQSHEQYF.

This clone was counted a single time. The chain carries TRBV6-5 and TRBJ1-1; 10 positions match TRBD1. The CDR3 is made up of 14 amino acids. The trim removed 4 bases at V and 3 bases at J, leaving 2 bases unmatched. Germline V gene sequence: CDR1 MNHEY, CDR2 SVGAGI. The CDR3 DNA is TGTGCCAGCAGTTGGACAGGGGGTGACACTGAAGCTTTCTTT. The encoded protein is CASSWTGGDTEAFF.

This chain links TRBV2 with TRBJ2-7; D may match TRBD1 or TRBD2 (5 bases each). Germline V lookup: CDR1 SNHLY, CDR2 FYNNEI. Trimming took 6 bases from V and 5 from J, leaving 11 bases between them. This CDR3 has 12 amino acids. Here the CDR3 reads CASREGFNEQYF. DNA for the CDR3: TGTGCCAGCAGAGAGGGGTTCAACGAGCAGTACTTC.

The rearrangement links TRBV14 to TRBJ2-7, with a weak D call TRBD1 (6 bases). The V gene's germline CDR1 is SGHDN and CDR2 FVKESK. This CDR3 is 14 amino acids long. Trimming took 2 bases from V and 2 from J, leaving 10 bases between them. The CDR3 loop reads CASSQSGTTYEQYF. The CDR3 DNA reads TGTGCCAGCAGCCAATCAGGGACAACCTACGAGCAGTACTTC.

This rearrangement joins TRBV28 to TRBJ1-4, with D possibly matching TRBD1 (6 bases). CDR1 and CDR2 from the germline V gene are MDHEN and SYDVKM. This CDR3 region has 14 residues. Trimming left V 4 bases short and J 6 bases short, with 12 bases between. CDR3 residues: CASSSRPGDEKLFF. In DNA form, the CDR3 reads TGTGCCAGCAGTTCTAGGCCAGGGGATGAAAAACTGTTTTTT.

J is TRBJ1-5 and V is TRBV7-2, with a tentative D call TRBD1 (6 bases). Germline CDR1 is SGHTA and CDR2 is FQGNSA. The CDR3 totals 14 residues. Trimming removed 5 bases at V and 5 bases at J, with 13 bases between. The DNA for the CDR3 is TGTGCCAGCAGCAAAGAGAACAGGGATCAGCCCCAGCATTTT. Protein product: CASSKENRDQPQHF. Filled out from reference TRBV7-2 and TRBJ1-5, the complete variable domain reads GAGVSQSPSNKVTEKGKDVELRCDPISGHTALYWYRQSLGQGLEFLIYFQGNSAPDKSGLPSDRFSAERTGGSVSTLTIQRTQQEDSAVYLCASSKENRDQPQHFGDGTRLSIL.